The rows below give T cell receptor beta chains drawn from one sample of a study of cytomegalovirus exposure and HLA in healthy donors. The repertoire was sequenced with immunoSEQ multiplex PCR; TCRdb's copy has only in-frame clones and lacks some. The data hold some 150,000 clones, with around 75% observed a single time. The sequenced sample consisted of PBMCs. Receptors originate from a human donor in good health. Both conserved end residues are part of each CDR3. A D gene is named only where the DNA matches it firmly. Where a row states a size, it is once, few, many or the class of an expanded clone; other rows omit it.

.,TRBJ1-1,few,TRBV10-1,TGCGCCAGCAGTGAGTATCAGGGAAAGGGTGATGAAGCTTTCTTT,CASSEYQGKGDEAFF
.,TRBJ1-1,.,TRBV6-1,TGTGCCAGCAGTACCTCGGGAGTAACCCCGGAAGCTTTCTTT,CASSTSGVTPEAFF
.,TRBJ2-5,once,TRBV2,TGTGCCAGCAAGGGGGGGCCTGAGACCCAGTACTTC,CASKGGPETQYF
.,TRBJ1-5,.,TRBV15,TGTGCCACCAGCAGAACAGGGAATCAGCCCCAGCATTTT,CATSRTGNQPQHF
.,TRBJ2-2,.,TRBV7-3,TGTGCCAGCAGCTCCCTCGGCGGGGCAAACACCGGGGAGCTGTTTTTT,CASSSLGGANTGELFF
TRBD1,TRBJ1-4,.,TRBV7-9,TGTGCCAGCAGCTTAGGGCAGGGGGATGAAAAACTGTTTTTT,CASSLGQGDEKLFF
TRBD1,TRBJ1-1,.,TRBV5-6,TGTGCCAGCAGCTTGGTTGACAGGGGAAACACTGAAGCTTTCTTT,CASSLVDRGNTEAFF
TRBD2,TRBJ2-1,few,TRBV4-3,TGCGCCAGCAGCCAAGATCTGGCGGGAGGGCAGTTCTTC,CASSQDLAGGQFF
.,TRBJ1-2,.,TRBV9,TGTGCCAGCGGGACATCAAGGACAGTTACCAACTATGGCTACACCTTC,CASGTSRTVTNYGYTF
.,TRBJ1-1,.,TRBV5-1,TGCGCCAGCAGCTCACAACAGGGGAACACTGAAGCTTTCTTT,CASSSQQGNTEAFF
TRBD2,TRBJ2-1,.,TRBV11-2,TGTGCCAGCAGCTTAAGCGGGGGGTTTGACAATGAGCAGTTCTTC,CASSLSGGFDNEQFF
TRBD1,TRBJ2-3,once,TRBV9,TGTGCCAGCAGCGTAGAGGGGGCTCCAGATACGCAGTATTTT,CASSVEGAPDTQYF
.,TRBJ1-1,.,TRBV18,TGTGCCAGCTCAGACACAGGGTTGCCTGAAGCTTTCTTT,CASSDTGLPEAFF
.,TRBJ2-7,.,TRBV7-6,TGTGCCAGCAGCTCCCAGACCGGAGACTCCAACTTC,CASSSQTGDSNF
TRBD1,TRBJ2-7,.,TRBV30,TGTGCCTGGAGTGCAGACAGGGGTGGTTACGAGCAGTACTTC,CAWSADRGGYEQYF
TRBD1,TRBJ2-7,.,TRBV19,TGTGCCAGCCGGGACAGGGGTTCCTACGAGCAGTACTTC,CASRDRGSYEQYF
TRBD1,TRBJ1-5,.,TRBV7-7,TGTGCCCTGGAACAGGGGGCGGCTCAGCCCCAGCATTTT,CALEQGAAQPQHF
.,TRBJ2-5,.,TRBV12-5,TGTGCTAGCTTGGGGCAGCTACAAGAGACCCAGTACTTC,CASLGQLQETQYF
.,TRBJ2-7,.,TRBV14,TGTGCCAGCAGCCAAGATTTCGTGGAGCAGTACTTC,CASSQDFVEQYF
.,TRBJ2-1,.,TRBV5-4,TGTGCCAGCAGGGGGCGGGGAGGGGGCTCCTACAATGAGCAGTTCTTC,CASRGRGGGSYNEQFF
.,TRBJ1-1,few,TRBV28,TGTGCCAGCAGCCCCACTAGGACTGAAGCTTTCTTT,CASSPTRTEAFF
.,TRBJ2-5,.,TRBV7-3,TGTGCCAGCAGCTTAACGGGGGGAGAGACCCAGTACTTC,CASSLTGGETQYF
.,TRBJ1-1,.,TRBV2,TGTGCCAGCAGTGATCCTAATCGGGGTAACACTGAAGCTTTCTTT,CASSDPNRGNTEAFF
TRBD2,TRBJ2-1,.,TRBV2,TGTGCCAGCAGTGGGCGGGGGACCTTTAACAATGAGCAGTTCTTC,CASSGRGTFNNEQFF
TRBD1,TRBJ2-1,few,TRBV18,TGTGCCAGCTCACCCGACCTCCGGGACAGCTCCTACAATGAGCAGTTCTTC,CASSPDLRDSSYNEQFF
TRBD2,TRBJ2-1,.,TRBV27,TGTGCCAGCAGTATCCACCCCAGACTAGCGGGAGAGCACTACAATGAGCAGTTCTTC,CASSIHPRLAGEHYNEQFF
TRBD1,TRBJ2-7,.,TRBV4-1,TGCGCCAGCAGCCAATGGGACAGGGGAGCAGACGAGCAGTACTTC,CASSQWDRGADEQYF
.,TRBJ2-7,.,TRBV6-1,TGTGCCAGCAGTGAATCAAACTACGAGCAGTACTTC,CASSESNYEQYF
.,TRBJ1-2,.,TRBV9,TGTGCCAGCAGCCTTCAATTTCGTGGGGGGGATGTGGGTGGCTACACCTTC,CASSLQFRGGDVGGYTF